This TCR beta chain was sequenced for a study of human T cells and chemical hapten exposure. About the study: During the approximately 25-week study period, patients had diphenylcyclopropenone applied to the scalp every week.

This clonotype occurred many times. V trimming: 0 bases; J trimming: 4 bases; junction bases outside the gene matches: 11. The CDR3 has 18 residues. Germline values: CDR1 DFQATT, CDR2 SNEGSKA (reference sequence). TCRdb reprocessed the RACE reads with MiXCR, giving one entry per CDR3 protein. The repertoire has about 380,000 distinct CDR3 sequences, around 4.8% of them found once; the top ten carry 2% to 2.5%. The time point denotes: patch test 1, 2 weeks after DPC sensitization. The treatment was: therapeutic diphenylcyclopropenone sensitization with weekly scalp DPC. The receptor was isolated from a woman between 45 and 60 years old with alopecia areata. Some clones in this sample may be carry-over from other donors' samples. The sequencing here drew on whole blood, taken in connection with sensitization to the hapten diphenylcyclopropenone (DPC). The V gene is TRBV20-1, the J gene TRBJ2-1; 11 positions agree with TRBD2. As DNA, the CDR3 is TGCAGTGCTAGAGATAGGAACTCGACTAGCGGGATTTACAATGAGCAGTTCTTC. Residues: CSARDRNSTSGIYNEQFF.